This T cell receptor (beta chain) was identified during a study of a mutant IDH1 vaccine in newly diagnosed glioma. Overall study: Patients were pretreated with radiotherapy, temozolomide, or both, mostly both. General study results and limits: Vaccine-induced responses were seen in around 93% of patients, spanning several MHC alleles. There seemed to be no relation between pseudoprogression and changes in top peripheral T cell clonotypes.

This CDR3 spans 14 amino acids. The germline V gene encodes CDR1 KGHSH and CDR2 LQKENI. V lost 4 bases to trimming and J lost 0 bases, with 10 bases between them. Noted time point: week 35, safety follow-up. Vaccination comprised doses that each held 300 ug of mutant IDH1 20-mer peptide, plus topical imiquimod. Those who donated had recent WHO grade 3 or 4 IDH1-mutant, ATRX-lost astrocytomas. Comment on this clone: Its matching antigen is unknown.

Clones were sequenced by immunoSEQ multiplex PCR, and TCRdb holds only the in-frame ones, with some missing. The sample includes about 72,000 clones, approximately 81% of them seen just once. This sequence was found in a man younger than 35 with glioma. Sequencing used PBMCs, obtained from a glioma patient whose treatment included an IDH1 peptide vaccine. V and J are TRBV18 and TRBJ2-7; either TRBD1 or TRBD2 may fit D (5 bases each). CDR3: CASSLGTGSYEQYF. The CDR3, as DNA: TGTGCCAGCTCACTGGGGACGGGCTCCTACGAGCAGTACTTC.